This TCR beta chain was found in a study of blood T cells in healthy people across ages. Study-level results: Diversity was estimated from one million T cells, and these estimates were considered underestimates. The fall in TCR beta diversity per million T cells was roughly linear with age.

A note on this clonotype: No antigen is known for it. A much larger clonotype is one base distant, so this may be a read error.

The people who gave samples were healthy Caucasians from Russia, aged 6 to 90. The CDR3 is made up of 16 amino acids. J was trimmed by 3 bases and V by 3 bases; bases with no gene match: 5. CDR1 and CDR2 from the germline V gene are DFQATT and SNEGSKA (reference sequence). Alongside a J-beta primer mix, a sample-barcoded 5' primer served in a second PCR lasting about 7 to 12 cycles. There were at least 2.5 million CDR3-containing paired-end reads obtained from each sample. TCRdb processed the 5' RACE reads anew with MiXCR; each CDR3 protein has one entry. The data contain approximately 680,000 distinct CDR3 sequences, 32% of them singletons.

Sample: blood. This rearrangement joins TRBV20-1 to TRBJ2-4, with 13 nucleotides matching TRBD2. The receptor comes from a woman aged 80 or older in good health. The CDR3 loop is CSASGLAGEGKNIQYF. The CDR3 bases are TGCAGTGCTAGCGGACTAGCGGGGGAGGGCAAAAACATTCAGTACTTC.